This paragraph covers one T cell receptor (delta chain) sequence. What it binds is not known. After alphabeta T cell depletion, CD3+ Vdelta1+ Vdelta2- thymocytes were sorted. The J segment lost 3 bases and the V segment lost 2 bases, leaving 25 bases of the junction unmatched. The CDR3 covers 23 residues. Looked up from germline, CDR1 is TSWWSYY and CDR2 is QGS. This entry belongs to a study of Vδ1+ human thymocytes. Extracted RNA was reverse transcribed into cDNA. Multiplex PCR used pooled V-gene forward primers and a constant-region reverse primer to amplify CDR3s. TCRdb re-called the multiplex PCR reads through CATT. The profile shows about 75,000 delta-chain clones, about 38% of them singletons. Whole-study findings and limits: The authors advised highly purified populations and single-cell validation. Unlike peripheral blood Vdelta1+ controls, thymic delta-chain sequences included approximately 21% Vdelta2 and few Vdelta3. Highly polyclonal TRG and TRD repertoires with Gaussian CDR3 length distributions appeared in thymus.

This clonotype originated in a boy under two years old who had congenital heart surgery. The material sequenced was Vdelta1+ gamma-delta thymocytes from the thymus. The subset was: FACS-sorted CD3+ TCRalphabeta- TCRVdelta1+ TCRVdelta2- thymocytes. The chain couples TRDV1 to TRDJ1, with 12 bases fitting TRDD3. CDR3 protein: CALGEVECVTGGYFGLGADKLIF. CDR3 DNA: TGTGCTCTTGGGGAAGTTGAGTGTGTAACTGGGGGATACTTTGGTCTTGGGGCCGATAAACTCATCTTT.